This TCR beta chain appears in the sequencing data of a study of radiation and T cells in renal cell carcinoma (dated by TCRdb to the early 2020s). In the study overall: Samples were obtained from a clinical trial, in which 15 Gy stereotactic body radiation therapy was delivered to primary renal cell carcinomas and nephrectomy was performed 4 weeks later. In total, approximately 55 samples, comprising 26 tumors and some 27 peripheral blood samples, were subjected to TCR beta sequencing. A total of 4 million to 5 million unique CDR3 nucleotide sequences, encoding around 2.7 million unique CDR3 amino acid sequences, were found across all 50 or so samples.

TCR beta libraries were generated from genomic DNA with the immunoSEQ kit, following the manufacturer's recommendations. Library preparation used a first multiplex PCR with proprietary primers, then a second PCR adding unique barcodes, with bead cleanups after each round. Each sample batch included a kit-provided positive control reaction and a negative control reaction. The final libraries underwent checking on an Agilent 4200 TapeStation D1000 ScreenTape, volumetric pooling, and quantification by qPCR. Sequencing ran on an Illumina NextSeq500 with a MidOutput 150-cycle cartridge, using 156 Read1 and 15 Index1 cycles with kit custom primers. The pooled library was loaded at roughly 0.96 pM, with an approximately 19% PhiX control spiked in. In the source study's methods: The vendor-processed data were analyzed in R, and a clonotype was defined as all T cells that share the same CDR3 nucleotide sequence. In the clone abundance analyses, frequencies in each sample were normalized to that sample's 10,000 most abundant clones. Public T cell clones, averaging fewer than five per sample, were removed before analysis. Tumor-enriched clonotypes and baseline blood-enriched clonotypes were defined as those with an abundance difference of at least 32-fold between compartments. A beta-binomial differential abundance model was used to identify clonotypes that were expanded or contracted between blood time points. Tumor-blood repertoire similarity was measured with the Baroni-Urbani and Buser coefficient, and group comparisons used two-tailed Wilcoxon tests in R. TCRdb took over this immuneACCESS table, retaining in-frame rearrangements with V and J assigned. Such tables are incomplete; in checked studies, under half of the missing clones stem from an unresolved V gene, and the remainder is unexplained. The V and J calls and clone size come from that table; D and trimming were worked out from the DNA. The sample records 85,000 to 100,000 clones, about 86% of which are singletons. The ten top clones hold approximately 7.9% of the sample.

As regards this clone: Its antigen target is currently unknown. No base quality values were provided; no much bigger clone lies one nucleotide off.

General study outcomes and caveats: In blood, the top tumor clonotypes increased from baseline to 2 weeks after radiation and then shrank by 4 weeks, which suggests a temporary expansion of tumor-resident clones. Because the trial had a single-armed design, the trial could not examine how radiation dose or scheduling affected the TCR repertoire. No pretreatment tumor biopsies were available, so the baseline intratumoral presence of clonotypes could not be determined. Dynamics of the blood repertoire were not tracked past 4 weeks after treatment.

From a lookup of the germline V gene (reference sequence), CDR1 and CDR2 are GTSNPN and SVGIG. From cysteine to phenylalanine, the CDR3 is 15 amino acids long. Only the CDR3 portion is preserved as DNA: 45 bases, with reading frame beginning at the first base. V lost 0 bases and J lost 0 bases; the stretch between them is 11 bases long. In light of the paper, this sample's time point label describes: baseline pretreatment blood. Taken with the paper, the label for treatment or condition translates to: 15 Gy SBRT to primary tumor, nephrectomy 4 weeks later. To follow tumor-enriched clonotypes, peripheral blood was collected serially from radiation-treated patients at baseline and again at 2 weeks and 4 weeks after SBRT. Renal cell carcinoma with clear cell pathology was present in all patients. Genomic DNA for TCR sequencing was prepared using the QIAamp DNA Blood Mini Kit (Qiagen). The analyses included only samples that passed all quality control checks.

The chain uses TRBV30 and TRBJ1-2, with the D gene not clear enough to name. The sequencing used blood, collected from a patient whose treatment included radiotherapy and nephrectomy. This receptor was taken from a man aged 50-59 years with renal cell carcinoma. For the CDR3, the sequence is CAWSVGGIANYGYTF. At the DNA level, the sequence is TGTGCCTGGAGTGTTGGAGGGATAGCTAACTATGGCTACACCTTC.